This entry describes one T cell receptor (beta chain). Its antigen has not been determined. One junction end disagrees with the germline gene, perhaps due to a read error. The sample is drawn from a study of tumor-infiltrating lymphocytes in primary liver carcinoma (dated by TCRdb to the late 2010s). About the investigation overall: Between late 2015 and early 2016, a few patients in China with histopathologically diagnosed primary liver carcinoma had surgical resection. Of the five patients, three men and two women aged 30 to 69 years, four had hepatocellular carcinoma and one had combined HCC and intrahepatic cholangiocarcinoma. The tumors of the five patients were staged as T1-T3 N0M0, with maximum diameters ranging from roughly 4 to 11 cm. Each sample produced about 3.5 to 7.5 million productive TCRbeta reads, and read depth showed no significant difference between tissue types. For each liver tumor, the study sampled five regions along with adjacent normal tissue and blood, and applied TCRbeta repertoire sequencing, expression microarrays and whole-exome sequencing. TCRbeta repertoire sequencing covered roughly 35 specimens from 5 patients: 25 or so tumor regions, 5 adjacent noncancerous liver tissues and 5 peripheral blood samples. Reproducibility between technical replicate repertoires was high, with correlation coefficients above 0.95 and mean shared-clone rates roughly 0.87. The study at large found these results: The top 250 clones accounted for a significantly greater share of the repertoire in tumors than in blood (p = 0.039). Pairs of tumor regions showed greater repertoire overlap (mean about 35%) than tumor-adjacent pairs (17%) or tumor-blood pairs (about 15%), which is consistent with antigen-driven expansion. Because sequencing covered only the TCR beta chain and unpaired alpha chains were not captured, true repertoire diversity is likely underestimated. With just a handful of patients in the study, the authors point out that the findings should be validated in a larger study. Because the samples were bulk and unsorted, CD4+ and CD8+ T cell repertoires could not be compared.

TCRbeta-specific cDNA was reverse-transcribed from 500 ng total RNA using a constant-region primer and ProtoScript II reverse transcriptase. Construction of the TCRbeta libraries relied on three nested rounds of multiplex PCR, following a slightly modified ARM-PCR procedure. Each of the first two PCR rounds ran for approximately 10 cycles using multiplex TRBV1-TRBV30 forward primers together with a Cbeta reverse primer. A final 25-cycle PCR with Deep VentR polymerase added sample barcodes and Illumina adapters. Before sequencing, amplicons of 200-500 bp were gel-purified using a QIAquick gel extraction kit. The TCRbeta amplicons were sequenced with 250-bp paired-end reads on an Illumina HiSeq 2500. In the source study's methods: Quality trimming of reads was performed with Trimmomatic v0.33, and paired reads were merged with FLASH v1.2.11 so that full CDR3 sequences could be recovered. V, D and J germline segments were assigned to the rearranged TCRbeta sequences using MiGEC v1.2.1b. VDJtools v1.0.0 computed clonotype statistics and Shannon-Wiener diversity indices. Except for diversity analysis, only the 250 most abundant clonotypes of each sample were used in subsequent analyses to reduce sampling bias. TCRdb took the public reads, trimmed them with fastp at Q25, ran MiXCR for clone calling and kept in-frame beta chains. Identical CDR3 protein sequences are pooled into one entry, listed with their most common genes and DNA. TCRdb's processing, not the authors' own work, is the source of the V and J calls. The sample has 310,000 or so distinct CDR3 sequences on record, around three fifths of them singletons. Together, the top ten hold more than 15% of the sample.

RNA from unsorted whole blood was extracted with TRIzol reagent, and germline DNA was obtained with the DNeasy Blood & Tissue kit. At the time of sampling, the patients were treatment-naive and had chronic HBV infection. Around 4 milliliters of peripheral blood were collected into K2EDTA tubes before surgery. Sequences SEHNR (CDR1) and FQNEAQ (CDR2) are obtained from the germline V gene (reference sequence). There are 17 amino acids in the CDR3, from cysteine to phenylalanine inclusive. Here the CDR3 DNA is all that survives: 51 bases in frame from base 1. The sequence came from a woman in her 30s with primary liver carcinoma and hepatitis B virus infection. The chain is made from TRBV7-9 and TRBJ2-3, and TRBD2 matches 9 of the central bases. The specimen sequenced was peripheral blood. The bases read TGTGCCAGCAGCTTAGGAGCTAGCGGGGCTCGAACAGGTACGCAGTATTTT. It is translated as CASSLGASGARTGTQYF.